A single sample is the source of the 16 T cell receptor beta chains below, sequenced in a study of regulatory T cells in long-lasting Graves disease. As for time point: persistent/refractory GD, antithyroid drugs over 5 years with positive TRAb. The authors made the TCR library using RNA they extracted from PBMCs. Construction of the TCR beta libraries employed iRepertoire HTBI primers in conjunction with Arm-PCR of CDR3 regions. In TCRdb, the multiplex PCR reads were re-called with MiXCR into one record per CDR3 protein. Of more than 300,000 distinct CDR3 sequences in the sample, about 20% were seen once. The input for sequencing was peripheral blood mononuclear cells (PBMCs), taken when the disease was refractory, from a patient treated with antithyroid drugs. The receptors here all came from a female donor with Graves disease.

V is TRBV6-5 and J is TRBJ1-5; 9 bases align to TRBD1. The V gene end was trimmed by 2 bases and the J gene end by 4 bases; junction bases not matched to a gene: 3. From germline, CDR1 is MNHEY and CDR2 SVGAGI. This CDR3 comprises 15 residues. CDR3 DNA: TGTGCCAGCAGTTACAGGACAGGGGAAAATCAGCCCCAGCATTTT. Translation: CASSYRTGENQPQHF.

This clonotype was picked up a small number of times. The rearrangement uses TRBV7-9 and TRBJ1-6, with TRBD1 as a possible D gene (5 bases). CDR3 size: 16 residues. The germline V gene has CDR1 SEHNR and CDR2 FQNEAQ (reference sequence). V lost 1 base to trimming and J lost 6 bases, with 13 bases between them. The CDR3 reads CASSLGGSNPNSPLHF. The CDR3 nucleotides read TGTGCCAGCAGCTTAGGGGGCAGTAACCCTAATTCACCCCTCCACTTT.

With regard to this clonotype: This may arise from a read error, as a much more abundant clone is one base away. The chain is built from TRBV2 and TRBJ2-7, with 8 bases that match TRBD2. J lost 3 bases, V lost 4 bases, and 8 bases had no gene match. The CDR3 loop spans 15 amino acids. Germline-derived CDR1 and CDR2 are SNHLY and FYNNEI. DNA of the CDR3: TGTGCCAGCAGTGGCCCGGGGGGGGACGGCTACGAGCAGTACTTC. It translates to CASSGPGGDGYEQYF.

The CDR3 DNA sequence: TGTGCCAGCAGCTTAGAAGGGGATCGGTCACCCCTCCACTTT. Translated: CASSLEGDRSPLHF. This chain joins TRBV7-9 and TRBJ1-6; tentative D call: TRBD1 (5 bases). The CDR3 spans 14 residues. The germline V and J ends were trimmed by 1 base and 10 bases, with 11 bases remaining between them. Germline CDR1 reads SEHNR; CDR2 reads FQNEAQ (reference sequence).

This chain joins TRBV19 and TRBJ2-7; no clear D. This CDR3 has 13 amino acids. CDR1 is LNHDA, CDR2 SQIVND, per germline (reference sequence). Trimming removed 3 bases at V and 1 base at J, with 7 bases between. The CDR3 sequence is CASSMYLSYEQYF. The CDR3 DNA is TGTGCCAGTAGTATGTATCTGTCCTACGAGCAGTACTTC.

On this clonotype itself: A much larger clone lies a single base off, so this may be a read error. V gene TRBV6-2 or TRBV6-3 combines with J gene TRBJ1-2; no clear D. Per germline, CDR1 MNHEY and CDR2 SVGEGT. The CDR3 covers 11 residues. The DNA of the CDR3 is TGTGTCAGCCGAAATACCCCCCGCTACACCTTC. Protein: CVSRNTPRYTF.

In its sample, this clonotype was seen many times. The J gene is TRBJ2-7, the V gene TRBV20-1, with D unresolved. There are 13 residues in the CDR3. CDR1 DFQATT and CDR2 SNEGSKA come from the germline V gene (reference sequence). With 1 base removed from V and 5 bases from J, the gap between germline ends came to 12 bases. The CDR3 DNA reads as TGCAGTGCTAGAGGTGTTGGGTCGGACGAGCAGTACTTC. Its translation is CSARGVGSDEQYF.

In this sample, this clonotype turned up many times. The chain couples TRBV7-2 to TRBJ1-5; D remains ambiguous. There are 16 residues in the CDR3. V was pared by 1 base and J by 0 bases, with 10 bases between. CDR1 and CDR2 from the germline V gene are SGHTA and FQGNSA. CDR3 loop: CASSLVGGNSNQPQHF. The CDR3 coding sequence is TGTGCCAGCAGCTTAGTGGGAGGAAATAGCAATCAGCCCCAGCATTTT.

This clonotype was seen more than once but under ten times. This sequence joins TRBV7-3 and TRBJ2-7; unclear D gene. Trimming took off 5 bases at V and 0 bases at J, with 14 bases between the two ends. The CDR3 runs 15 residues. Germline V gene lookup returns CDR1 SGHTA and CDR2 FQGTGA. This chain's CDR3 is CASSKGATSSYEQYF. The DNA for the CDR3 is TGTGCCAGCAGCAAGGGTGCCACAAGCTCCTACGAGCAGTACTTC.

There are a few counts of this clonotype. V and J are TRBV10-3 and TRBJ2-7; 7 positions match TRBD2. This CDR3 is built from 17 residues. V trimming: 3 bases; J trimming: 2 bases; junction bases outside the gene matches: 13. CDR1 is ENHRY, CDR2 SYGVKD, per germline. CDR3 residues: CAISESIVLARTYEQYF. Written as DNA, the CDR3 is TGTGCCATCAGTGAAAGTATCGTACTAGCGAGGACCTACGAGCAGTACTTC.

J is TRBJ1-2 and V is TRBV20-1; D uncertain. From germline, CDR1 is DFQATT and CDR2 SNEGSKA (reference sequence). V dropped 6 bases and J dropped 5 bases, with 13 bases sitting between them. The CDR3 contains 12 residues. CDR3 nucleotides: TGCAGTGCGGCGACACCCAGGTATGGCTACACCTTC. Translation: CSAATPRYGYTF.

A word on this clonotype: This likely reflects a read error, since a far larger clone is one base away. The chain uses TRBV6-2 or TRBV6-3 and TRBJ1-2, with 9 nucleotides matching TRBD1. V was pared by 4 bases and J by 5 bases, with 5 bases of the junction left unmatched. Germline V gene data show CDR1 as MNHEY and CDR2 as SVGEGT. The CDR3 is made up of 14 amino acids. CDR3 nucleotide sequence: TGTGCCAGCAGTTCAGACAGGGGGGGGTATGGCTACACCTTC. Its protein product is CASSSDRGGYGYTF.

This clonotype was seen ten or more times. The chain carries TRBV5-5 and TRBJ1-1, with no clear D. Trimming stripped 0 bases from V and 4 bases from J, with 13 bases between. CDR1 is SGHKS and CDR2 is YYEKEE in the germline V gene (reference sequence). The length of the CDR3 is 15 residues. In nucleotides, the CDR3 is TGTGCCAGCAGCTTGGTCTTGAGACTGAGCACTGAAGCTTTCTTT. The encoded protein is CASSLVLRLSTEAFF.

Ten or more counts support this clonotype. This chain links TRBV11-2 with TRBJ2-7, with TRBD2 matching over 9 bases. Germline loops: CDR1 SGHAT, CDR2 FQNNGV. The CDR3 loop spans 15 amino acids. The junction had 5 bases not matched to a gene; V was cut back by 1 base and J by 4 bases. CDR3 in amino acids: CASSLAPSGIYEQYF. CDR3 DNA sequence: TGTGCCAGCAGCTTAGCTCCTAGCGGGATATACGAGCAGTACTTC.

This clonotype was seen many times. This chain connects TRBV28 to TRBJ1-4; 7 nucleotides align to TRBD1. This CDR3 comprises 14 residues. Trimming cost V 2 bases and J 8 bases; bases outside gene matches: 5. Germline assignment: CDR1 MDHEN and CDR2 SYDVKM. The CDR3 region has the DNA TGTGCCAGCAGTTTACCAGGGGGAAGGGAAAAACTGTTTTTT. Amino acid sequence: CASSLPGGREKLFF.

This clonotype was picked up a small number of times. This chain connects TRBV4-1 to TRBJ2-5; the D gene is possibly TRBD1 (5 bases). This CDR3 contains 17 residues. Germline-derived CDR1 and CDR2 are MGHRA and YSYEKL. The V end was cut by 0 bases, the J end by 7 bases, with 21 bases between. The CDR3 DNA sequence: TGCGCCAGCAGCCAAGAGTATAGACAGCGTCTAAGTGGGACCCAGTACTTC. Translation: CASSQEYRQRLSGTQYF.